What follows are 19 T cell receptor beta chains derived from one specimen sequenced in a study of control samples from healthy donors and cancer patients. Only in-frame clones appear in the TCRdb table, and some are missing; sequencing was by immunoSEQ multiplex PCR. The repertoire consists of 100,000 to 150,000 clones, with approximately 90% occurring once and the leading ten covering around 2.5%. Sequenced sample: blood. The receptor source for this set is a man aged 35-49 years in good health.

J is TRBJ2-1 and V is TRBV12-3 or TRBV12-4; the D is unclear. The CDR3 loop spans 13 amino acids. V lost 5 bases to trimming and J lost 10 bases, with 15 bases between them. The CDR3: CASSRPSVEEQFF. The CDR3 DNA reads TGTGCCAGCAGTCGCCCCTCGGTGGAAGAGCAGTTCTTC.

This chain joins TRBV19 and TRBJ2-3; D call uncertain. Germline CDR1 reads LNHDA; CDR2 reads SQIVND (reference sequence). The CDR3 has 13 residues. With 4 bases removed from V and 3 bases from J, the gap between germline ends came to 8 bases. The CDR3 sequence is CASSTLGTDTQYF. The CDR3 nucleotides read TGTGCCAGTAGTACTTTGGGTACAGATACGCAGTATTTT.

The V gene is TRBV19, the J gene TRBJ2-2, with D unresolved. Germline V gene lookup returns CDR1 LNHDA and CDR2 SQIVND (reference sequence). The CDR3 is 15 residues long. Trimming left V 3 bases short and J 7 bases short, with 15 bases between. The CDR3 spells CASSMGSAWGGELFF. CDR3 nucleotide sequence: TGTGCCAGTAGTATGGGGTCGGCCTGGGGCGGGGAGCTGTTTTTT.

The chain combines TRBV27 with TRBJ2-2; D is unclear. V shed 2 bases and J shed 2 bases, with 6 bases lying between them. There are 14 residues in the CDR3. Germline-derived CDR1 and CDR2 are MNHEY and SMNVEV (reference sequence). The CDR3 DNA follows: TGTGCCAGCAGTTTACTGCCAAACACCGGGGAGCTGTTTTTT. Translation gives CASSLLPNTGELFF.

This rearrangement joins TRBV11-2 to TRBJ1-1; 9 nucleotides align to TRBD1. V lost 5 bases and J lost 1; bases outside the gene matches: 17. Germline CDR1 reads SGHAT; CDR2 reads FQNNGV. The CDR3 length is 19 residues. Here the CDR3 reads CASSGVPGQGSFGNTEAFF. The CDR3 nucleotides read TGTGCCAGCAGCGGAGTCCCGGGACAGGGTTCATTTGGGAACACTGAAGCTTTCTTT. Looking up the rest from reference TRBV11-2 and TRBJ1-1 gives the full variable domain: EAGVAQSPRYKIIEKRQSVAFWCNPISGHATLYWYQQILGQGPKLLIQFQNNGVVDDSQLPKDRFSAERLKGVDSTLKIQPAKLEDSAVYLCASSGVPGQGSFGNTEAFFGQGTRLTVV.

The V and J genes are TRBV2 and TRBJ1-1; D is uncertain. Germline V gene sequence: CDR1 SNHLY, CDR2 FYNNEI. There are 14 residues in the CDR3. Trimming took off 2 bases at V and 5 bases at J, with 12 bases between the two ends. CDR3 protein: CASSERGRVTEAFF. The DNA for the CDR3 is TGTGCCAGCAGTGAACGCGGACGAGTAACTGAAGCTTTCTTT.

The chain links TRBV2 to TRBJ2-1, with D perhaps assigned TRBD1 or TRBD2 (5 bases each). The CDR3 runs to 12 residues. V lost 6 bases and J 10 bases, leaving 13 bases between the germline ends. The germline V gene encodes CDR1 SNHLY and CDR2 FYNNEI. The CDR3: CASSGAGTEQFF. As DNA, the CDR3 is TGTGCCAGCAGCGGCGCCGGGACCGAGCAGTTCTTC. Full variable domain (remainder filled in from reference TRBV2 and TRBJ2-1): EPEVTQTPSHQVTQMGQEVILRCVPISNHLYFYWYRQILGQKVEFLVSFYNNEISEKSEIFDDQFSVERPDGSNFTLKIRSTKLEDSAMYFCASSGAGTEQFFGPGTRLTVL.

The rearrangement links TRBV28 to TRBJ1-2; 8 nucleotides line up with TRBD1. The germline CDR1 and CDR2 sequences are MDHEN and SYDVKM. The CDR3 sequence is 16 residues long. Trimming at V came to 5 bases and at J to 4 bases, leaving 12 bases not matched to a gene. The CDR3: CASSKADRGPSYGYTF. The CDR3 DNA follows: TGTGCCAGCAGTAAGGCAGACAGGGGTCCATCCTATGGCTACACCTTC.

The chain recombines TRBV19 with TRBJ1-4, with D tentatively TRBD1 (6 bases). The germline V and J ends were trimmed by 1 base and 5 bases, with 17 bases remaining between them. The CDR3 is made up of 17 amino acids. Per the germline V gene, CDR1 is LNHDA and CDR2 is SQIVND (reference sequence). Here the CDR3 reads CASSIGGPRTANEKLFF. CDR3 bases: TGTGCCAGTAGTATAGGGGGTCCGAGGACAGCGAATGAAAAACTGTTTTTT.

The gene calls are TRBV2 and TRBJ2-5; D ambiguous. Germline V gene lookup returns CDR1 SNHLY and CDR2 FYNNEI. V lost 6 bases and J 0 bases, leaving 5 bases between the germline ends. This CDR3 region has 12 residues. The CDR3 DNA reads TGTGCCAGCAGCAAGGACCAAGAGACCCAGTACTTC. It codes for CASSKDQETQYF.

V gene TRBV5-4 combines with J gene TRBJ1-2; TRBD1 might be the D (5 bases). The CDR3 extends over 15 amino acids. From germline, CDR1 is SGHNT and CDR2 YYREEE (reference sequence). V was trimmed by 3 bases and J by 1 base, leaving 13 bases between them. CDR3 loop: CASSSGTQGNYGYTF. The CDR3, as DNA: TGTGCCAGCAGCTCTGGTACGCAGGGTAACTATGGCTACACCTTC. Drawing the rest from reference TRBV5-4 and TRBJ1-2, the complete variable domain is ETGVTQSPTHLIKTRGQQVTLRCSSQSGHNTVSWYQQALGQGPQFIFQYYREEENGRGNFPPRFSGLQFPNYSSELNVNALELDDSALYLCASSSGTQGNYGYTFGSGTRLTVV.

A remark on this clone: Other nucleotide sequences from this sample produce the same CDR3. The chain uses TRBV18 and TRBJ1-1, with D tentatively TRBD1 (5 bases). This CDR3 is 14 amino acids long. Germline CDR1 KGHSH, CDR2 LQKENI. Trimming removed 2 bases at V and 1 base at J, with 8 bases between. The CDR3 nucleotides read TGTGCCAGCTCACCAGGGACGGGGAACACTGAAGCTTTCTTT. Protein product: CASSPGTGNTEAFF. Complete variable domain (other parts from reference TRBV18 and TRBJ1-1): NAGVMQNPRHLVRRRGQEARLRCSPMKGHSHVYWYRQLPEEGLKFMVYLQKENIIDESGMPKERFSAEFPKEGPSILRIQQVVRGDSAAYFCASSPGTGNTEAFFGQGTRLTVV.

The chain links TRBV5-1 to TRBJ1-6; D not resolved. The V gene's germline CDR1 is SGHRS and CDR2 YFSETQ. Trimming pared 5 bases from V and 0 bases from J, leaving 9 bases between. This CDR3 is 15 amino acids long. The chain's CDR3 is CASRWASSYNSPLHF. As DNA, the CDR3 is TGCGCCAGCAGATGGGCCAGCTCCTATAATTCACCCCTCCACTTT. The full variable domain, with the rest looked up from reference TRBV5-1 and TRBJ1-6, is KAGVTQTPRYLIKTRGQQVTLSCSPISGHRSVSWYQQTPGQGLQFLFEYFSETQRNKGNFPGRFSGRQFSNSRSEMNVSTLELGDSALYLCASRWASSYNSPLHFGNGTRLTVT.

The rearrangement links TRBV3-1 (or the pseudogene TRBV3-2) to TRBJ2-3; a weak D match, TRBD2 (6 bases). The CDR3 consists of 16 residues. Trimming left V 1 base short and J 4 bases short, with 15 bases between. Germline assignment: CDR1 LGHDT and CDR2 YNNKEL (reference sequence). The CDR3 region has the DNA TGTGCCAGCAGCCAAGGTCGGGGGAGGAGGGCAGATACGCAGTATTTT. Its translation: CASSQGRGRRADTQYF.

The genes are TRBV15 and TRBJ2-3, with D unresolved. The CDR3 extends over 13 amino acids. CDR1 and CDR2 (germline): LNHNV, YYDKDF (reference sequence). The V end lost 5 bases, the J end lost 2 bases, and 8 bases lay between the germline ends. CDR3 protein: CATSPDNTDTQYF. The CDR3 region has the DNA TGTGCCACCAGCCCCGACAACACAGATACGCAGTATTTT.

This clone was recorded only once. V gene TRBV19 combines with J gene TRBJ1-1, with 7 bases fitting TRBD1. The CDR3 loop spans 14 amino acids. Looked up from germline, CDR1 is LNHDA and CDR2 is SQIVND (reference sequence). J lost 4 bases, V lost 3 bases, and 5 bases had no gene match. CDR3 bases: TGTGCCAGTAGTATCAGGGGGTGGAGCACTGAAGCTTTCTTT. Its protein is CASSIRGWSTEAFF.

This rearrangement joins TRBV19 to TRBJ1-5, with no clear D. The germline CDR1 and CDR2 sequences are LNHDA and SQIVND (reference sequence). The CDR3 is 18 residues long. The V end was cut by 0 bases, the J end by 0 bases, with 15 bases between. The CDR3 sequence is CASSIEGTRSYSNQPQHF. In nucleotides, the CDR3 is TGTGCCAGTAGTATAGAGGGCACCCGATCTTATAGCAATCAGCCCCAGCATTTT. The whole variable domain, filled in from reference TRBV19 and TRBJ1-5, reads DGGITQSPKYLFRKEGQNVTLSCEQNLNHDAMYWYRQDPGQGLRLIYYSQIVNDFQKGDIAEGYSVSREKKESFPLTVTSAQKNPTAFYLCASSIEGTRSYSNQPQHFGDGTRLSIL.

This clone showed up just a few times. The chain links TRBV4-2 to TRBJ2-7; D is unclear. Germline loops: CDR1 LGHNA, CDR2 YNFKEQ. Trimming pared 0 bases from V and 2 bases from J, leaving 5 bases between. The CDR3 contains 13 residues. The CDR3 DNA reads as TGTGCCAGCAGCCAAGATCGGACCTACGAGCAGTACTTC. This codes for CASSQDRTYEQYF.

CDR3 in DNA: TGTGCCAGTGGCCTAGCGGGGGCTTTCTTT. Its protein product is CASGLAGAFF. The V and J genes are TRBV19 and TRBJ1-1; no firm D call. The ends were cut back, 8 bases at V and 11 bases at J, with 12 bases in the middle. The CDR3 has 10 amino acids. The germline V gene has CDR1 LNHDA and CDR2 SQIVND (reference sequence).